The T cell receptor (beta chain) under discussion was sequenced for a study of radiotherapy plus CTLA-4 blockade in lung cancer. Study overall: Objective responses emerged in roughly a sixth of patients, and around 30% attained disease control.

This clone was recorded only once. This CDR3 has 15 amino acids. The germline V gene has CDR1 MNHEY and CDR2 SVGAGI. V was shortened by 1 base and J by 5 bases, with 14 bases between the two germline ends. Using immunoSEQ multiplex PCR, the repertoire was profiled, and TCRdb retains in-frame clones only, with some absent. This table has 70,000 to 85,000 clones, 70% to 80% appearing once. The TCR comes from a human donor with non-small cell lung cancer whose response to radiotherapy plus ipilimumab could not be evaluated. The chain couples TRBV6-5 to TRBJ1-1; no definite D call. The specimen comprised peripheral blood, sampled from a patient treated with radiotherapy plus ipilimumab. The CDR3 bases are TGTGCCAGCAGTTACTGGGCGGAAGGAGGGACTGAAGCTTTCTTT. As protein: CASSYWAEGGTEAFF.